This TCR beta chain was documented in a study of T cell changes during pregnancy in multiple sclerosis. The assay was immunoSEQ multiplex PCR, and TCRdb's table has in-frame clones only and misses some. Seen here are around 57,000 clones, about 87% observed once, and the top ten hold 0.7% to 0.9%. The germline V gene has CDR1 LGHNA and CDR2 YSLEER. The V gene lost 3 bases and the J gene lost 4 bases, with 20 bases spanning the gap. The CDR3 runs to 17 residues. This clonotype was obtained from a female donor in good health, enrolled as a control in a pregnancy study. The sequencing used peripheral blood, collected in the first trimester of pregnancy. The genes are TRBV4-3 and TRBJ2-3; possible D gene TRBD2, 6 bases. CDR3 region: CASSQEPGTPSPDTQYF. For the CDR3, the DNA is TGCGCCAGCAGCCAGGAACCCGGGACTCCATCCCCAGATACGCAGTATTTT.